Below are 24 T cell receptor beta chains sequenced from a single sample in a study of Tregs in tolerant kidney transplant recipients. Some clones are missing from TCRdb's copy, which holds only in-frame ones; the method was immunoSEQ multiplex PCR. The sample has around 77,000 clones, 95% to 98% seen once. Sequenced material: CD4+ T cells from blood, taken before the transplant. The receptors were sampled from a human donor who received a combined kidney and bone marrow transplant.

This sequence joins TRBV7-2 and TRBJ1-1; tentative D call: TRBD1 (6 bases). The CDR3 length is 14 residues. CDR1 and CDR2 (germline): SGHTA, FQGNSA. Trimming pared 5 bases from V and 4 bases from J, leaving 14 bases between. The CDR3 loop is CASSGVRGITEAFF. CDR3 nucleotides: TGTGCCAGCAGCGGGGTCAGGGGAATCACTGAAGCTTTCTTT.

This clone has only a few counts. This chain connects TRBV6-5 to TRBJ2-5; tentative D call: TRBD2 (6 bases). CDR3 size: 13 residues. Trimming cost V 6 bases and J 2 bases, with 10 bases left between them. Per germline, CDR1 MNHEY and CDR2 SVGAGI. The CDR3 nucleotides are TGTGCCAGCAGCCCTGGACTACAAGAGACCCAGTACTTC. Its translation: CASSPGLQETQYF.

This chain connects TRBV25-1 to TRBJ2-1, with TRBD2 as a possible D gene (5 bases). Trimming shortened V by 1 base and J by 7 bases, and 14 bases separated the two germline ends. The CDR3 extends over 15 amino acids. CDR1 MGHDK and CDR2 SYGVNS come from the germline V gene. The CDR3 bases are TGTGCCAGCAGTGAATTTCCGGGATCGTGGAATGAGCAGTTCTTC. Protein sequence: CASSEFPGSWNEQFF.

The rearrangement joins TRBV11-3 to TRBJ2-7, with 14 bases that match TRBD2. Germline CDR1 reads SGHNT; CDR2 reads YENEEA. This CDR3 contains 18 residues. V dropped 1 base and J dropped 5; count of bases not matched to a gene: 10. CDR3 region: CASSLGMGLAGDDDEQYF. The DNA of the CDR3 is TGTGCCAGCAGCTTAGGGATGGGACTAGCGGGAGACGACGACGAGCAGTACTTC.

V and J are TRBV29-1 and TRBJ2-6; the D is unclear. Between the trimmed V and J ends, which lost 3 bases and 0 bases, there was a span of 6 bases. The CDR3 loop spans 14 amino acids. Per germline, CDR1 SQVTM and CDR2 ANQGSEA. CDR3 nucleotide sequence: TGCAGCGTTGAGGGCTACTCTGGGGCCAACGTCCTGACTTTC. Protein sequence: CSVEGYSGANVLTF.

V is TRBV7-8 and J is TRBJ2-2, with 10 bases fitting TRBD2. The CDR3 is 18 residues long. Germline assignment: CDR1 SGHVS and CDR2 FQNEAQ. V lost 3 bases to trimming and J lost 1 base; unmatched junction nucleotides: 8. This chain's CDR3 is CASSLERGGLWNTGELFF. CDR3 DNA: TGTGCCAGCAGCTTGGAGCGGGGGGGCCTCTGGAACACCGGGGAGCTGTTTTTT.

This clone was found once. V usage is TRBV18 and J usage is TRBJ2-1, with 12 bases lining up with TRBD2. The CDR3 has 17 amino acids. V lost 6 bases to trimming and J lost 9 bases; unmatched junction nucleotides: 15. CDR1 KGHSH and CDR2 LQKENI come from the germline V gene. Written as DNA, the CDR3 is TGTGCCAGCTCGCAACTGAGACTAGCGGGGGAGGTAGGTGAGCAGTTCTTC. Residues: CASSQLRLAGEVGEQFF.

The V gene is TRBV7-8, the J gene TRBJ2-5, with TRBD1 matching 8 bases. The J segment lost 4 bases and the V segment lost 7 bases, leaving 11 bases of the junction unmatched. Germline CDR1 SGHVS, CDR2 FQNEAQ. This CDR3 comprises 15 residues. CDR3 nucleotides: TGTGCCAGCACCCAAAGGGCAGGGGGCCTAGAGACCCAGTACTTC. Translation: CASTQRAGGLETQYF.

This chain uses TRBV6-1 with TRBJ2-2, with 7 bases fitting TRBD1. Germline V gives CDR1 MNHNS, CDR2 SASEGT. This CDR3 has 17 amino acids. The V segment lost 3 bases and the J segment 8 bases; nucleotides outside the gene matches: 15. The CDR3: CASSEGLGQLIRGELFF. The CDR3 DNA is TGTGCCAGCAGTGAGGGGCTGGGACAGCTAATTCGGGGGGAGCTGTTTTTT.

The V call is TRBV7-9, the J call TRBJ1-4, with D uncertain. The CDR3 is made up of 14 amino acids. V dropped 5 bases and J dropped 6 bases, with 13 bases sitting between them. Germline loops: CDR1 SEHNR, CDR2 FQNEAQ (reference sequence). The CDR3 DNA follows: TGTGCCAGCAGCCTCCAAGGCGGCGATGAAAAACTGTTTTTT. Encoded protein: CASSLQGGDEKLFF.

The V call is TRBV29-1, the J call TRBJ1-1; D perhaps matches TRBD1 (6 bases). CDR1 and CDR2 (germline): SQVTM, ANQGSEA. The CDR3 has 15 amino acids. Between the trimmed V and J ends, which lost 2 bases and 1 base, there was a span of 14 bases. The chain's CDR3 is CSVETGLSANTEAFF. For the CDR3, the DNA is TGCAGCGTTGAAACAGGGTTGTCTGCGAACACTGAAGCTTTCTTT.

The V call is TRBV4-2, the J call TRBJ1-3; D gene unclear. CDR3 length equals 17 residues. CDR1 and CDR2 (germline): LGHNA, YNFKEQ. Trimming left V 1 base short and J 0 bases short, with 13 bases between. CDR3 region: CASSQAQATPSGNTIYF. CDR3 coding DNA: TGTGCCAGCAGCCAAGCCCAGGCTACCCCCTCTGGAAACACCATATATTTT.

The rearrangement links TRBV28 to TRBJ2-4; TRBD1 matches 9 bases. Looked up from germline, CDR1 is MDHEN and CDR2 is SYDVKM. The V and J ends lost 8 bases and 0 bases, in that order; junction bases with no gene match: 14. The CDR3 loop spans 18 amino acids. CDR3: CASLPRTGVNLAKNIQYF. For the CDR3, the DNA is TGTGCCAGCCTTCCCAGGACAGGGGTGAACCTAGCCAAAAACATTCAGTACTTC.

V usage is TRBV15 and J usage is TRBJ2-3; possible D gene TRBD2, 6 bases. Germline CDR1 is LNHNV and CDR2 is YYDKDF (reference sequence). CDR3 size: 17 residues. V was pared by 1 base and J by 3 bases, with 17 bases between. CDR3 protein: CATSRVLGRLITDTQYF. CDR3 nucleotide sequence: TGTGCCACCAGCAGAGTCCTCGGGAGACTTATAACAGATACGCAGTATTTT.

This clone is a singleton in its sample. The V gene is TRBV5-1, the J gene TRBJ2-7, with 8 bases matching TRBD1. The CDR3 consists of 14 residues. Trimming removed 0 bases from V and 3 bases from J; junction bases left unmatched: 2. Per the germline V gene, CDR1 is SGHRS and CDR2 is YFSETQ. DNA for the CDR3: TGCGCCAGCAGCTTGGTTGGACAGGGCTACGAGCAGTACTTC. Translating it yields CASSLVGQGYEQYF.

CDR3 residues: CSVEQAGGPDEQFF. The CDR3 DNA reads TGCAGCGTTGAACAAGCGGGAGGGCCGGATGAGCAGTTCTTC. The chain recombines TRBV29-1 with TRBJ2-1; 10 bases are a match to TRBD2. The CDR3 has 14 residues. Germline assignment: CDR1 SQVTM and CDR2 ANQGSEA. Trimming removed 2 bases from V and 8 bases from J; junction bases left unmatched: 6.

This chain uses TRBV11-1 with TRBJ2-5, with 7 positions matching TRBD2. The CDR3 loop spans 15 amino acids. With V trimmed by 5 bases and J by 2 bases, 8 bases remained unmatched. Germline V gives CDR1 SGHAT, CDR2 FQDESV (reference sequence). The DNA of the CDR3 is TGTGCCAGCAGCGCCCGGACTAGATGGCAAGAGACCCAGTACTTC. Translation: CASSARTRWQETQYF.

A single count supports this clone. This chain links TRBV7-3 with TRBJ2-5; 7 positions match TRBD2. Losses at the gene ends were 3 bases for V and 2 bases for J; bases not matched to a gene: 0. The CDR3 is made up of 13 amino acids. Germline V gives CDR1 SGHTA, CDR2 FQGTGA. Here the CDR3 DNA reads TGTGCCAGCAGCTTCGGGGGGCAAGAGACCCAGTACTTC. It specifies CASSFGGQETQYF.

This chain uses TRBV6-1 with TRBJ1-2, with TRBD1 as a possible D gene (6 bases). CDR3 length equals 15 residues. The ends were cut back, 8 bases at V and 1 base at J, with 17 bases in the middle. Germline assignment: CDR1 MNHNS and CDR2 SASEGT. CDR3 loop: CASRGGGAGNYGYTF. CDR3 DNA: TGTGCCAGCCGGGGCGGGGGGGCAGGTAACTATGGCTACACCTTC.

In DNA, the CDR3 is TGTGCCAGCAGTAACCGGGGGTACAATGAGCAGTTCTTC. This sequence encodes CASSNRGYNEQFF. This chain uses TRBV9 with TRBJ2-1, with a weak D call TRBD2 (6 bases). Germline V gives CDR1 SGDLS, CDR2 YYNGEE. V gave up 5 bases and J gave up 4 bases, with 10 bases separating them. The CDR3 has 13 amino acids.

The CDR3 region is CASSFATGGYNEQFF. CDR3 coding DNA: TGCGCCAGCAGCTTTGCGACAGGGGGGTACAATGAGCAGTTCTTC. The V call is TRBV5-1, the J call TRBJ2-1; 9 bases are shared with TRBD1. This CDR3 has 15 residues. Germline loops: CDR1 SGHRS, CDR2 YFSETQ. The junction had 4 bases not matched to a gene; V was cut back by 2 bases and J by 4 bases.

The CDR3 DNA sequence: TGTGCCAGCAGCGTAGACCAGGGAAACTATGGCTACACCTTC. Its protein product is CASSVDQGNYGYTF. The chain carries TRBV9 and TRBJ1-2; tentative D call: TRBD1 (5 bases). Germline loops: CDR1 SGDLS, CDR2 YYNGEE. Deletions cut 0 bases from V and 2 bases from J, with 8 bases between. This CDR3 contains 14 residues.

This CDR3 is CASSQGGTGGSMFPGEKLFF. Here the CDR3 DNA reads TGCGCCAGCAGCCAAGGGGGGACAGGGGGCTCGATGTTCCCCGGTGAAAAACTGTTTTTT. The gene calls are TRBV4-1 and TRBJ1-4; 12 nucleotides align to TRBD1. After removal of 1 base from V and 7 bases from J, the junction contained 16 bases not matched to a gene. Germline-derived CDR1 and CDR2 are MGHRA and YSYEKL. CDR3 size: 20 residues.

This chain uses TRBV9 with TRBJ1-2; 8 bases map to TRBD1. V shed 4 bases, J shed 2 bases, and the junction held 13 bases outside the gene matches. Germline loops: CDR1 SGDLS, CDR2 YYNGEE. This CDR3 is built from 17 residues. As DNA, the CDR3 is TGTGCCAGCAGCACCAGGACAGGGCCACGCTCAAACTATGGCTACACCTTC. This gives the protein CASSTRTGPRSNYGYTF.